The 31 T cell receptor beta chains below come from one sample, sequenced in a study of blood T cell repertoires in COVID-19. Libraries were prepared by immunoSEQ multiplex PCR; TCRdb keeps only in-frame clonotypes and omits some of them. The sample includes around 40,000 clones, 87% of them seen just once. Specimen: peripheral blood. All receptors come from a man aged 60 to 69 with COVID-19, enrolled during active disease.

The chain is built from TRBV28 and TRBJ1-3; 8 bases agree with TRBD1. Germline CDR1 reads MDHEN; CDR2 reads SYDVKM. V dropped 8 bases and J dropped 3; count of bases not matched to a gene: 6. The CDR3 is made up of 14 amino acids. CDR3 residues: CASYRGASGNTIYF. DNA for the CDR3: TGTGCCAGCTACAGGGGGGCGAGTGGAAACACCATATATTTT.

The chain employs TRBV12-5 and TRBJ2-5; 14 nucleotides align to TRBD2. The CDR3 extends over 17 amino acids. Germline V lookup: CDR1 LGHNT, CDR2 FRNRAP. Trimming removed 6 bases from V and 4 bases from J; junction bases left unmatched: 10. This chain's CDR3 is CASGQGLAGVIGETQYF. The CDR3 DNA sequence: TGTGCTAGTGGCCAGGGACTAGCGGGAGTCATAGGAGAGACCCAGTACTTC. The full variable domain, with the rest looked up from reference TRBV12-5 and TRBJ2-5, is DARVTQTPRHKVTEMGQEVTMRCQPILGHNTVFWYRQTMMQGLELLAYFRNRAPLDDSGMPKDRFSAEMPDATLATLKIQPSEPRDSAVYFCASGQGLAGVIGETQYFGPGTRLLVL.

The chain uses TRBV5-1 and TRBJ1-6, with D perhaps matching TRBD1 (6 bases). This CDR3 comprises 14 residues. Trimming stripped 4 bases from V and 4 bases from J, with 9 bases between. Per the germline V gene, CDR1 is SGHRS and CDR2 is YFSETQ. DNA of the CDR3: TGCGCCAGCAGCCCCGGACAGTATAATTCACCCCTCCACTTT. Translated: CASSPGQYNSPLHF.

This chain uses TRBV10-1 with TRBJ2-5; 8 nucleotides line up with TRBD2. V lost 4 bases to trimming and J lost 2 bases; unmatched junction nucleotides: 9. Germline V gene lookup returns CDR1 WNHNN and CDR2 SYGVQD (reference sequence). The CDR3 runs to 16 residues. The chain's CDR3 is CASSATTGGSQETQYF. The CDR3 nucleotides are TGCGCCAGCAGTGCAACCACGGGAGGGTCACAAGAGACCCAGTACTTC.

The CDR3 spells CASSPRAPPRTEAFF. CDR3 bases: TGTGCCAGTAGTCCGAGGGCCCCGCCTAGGACTGAAGCTTTCTTT. This chain uses TRBV19 with TRBJ1-1; D ambiguous. The CDR3 runs to 15 residues. In germline, CDR1 is LNHDA, CDR2 SQIVND (reference sequence). Trimming took off 5 bases at V and 5 bases at J, with 18 bases between the two ends.

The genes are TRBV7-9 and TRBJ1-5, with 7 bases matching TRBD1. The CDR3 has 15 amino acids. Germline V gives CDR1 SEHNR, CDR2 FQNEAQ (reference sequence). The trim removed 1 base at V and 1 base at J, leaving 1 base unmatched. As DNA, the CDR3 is TGTGCCAGCAGCTTAGGAGGGGGCAGCAATCAGCCCCAGCATTTT. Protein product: CASSLGGGSNQPQHF.

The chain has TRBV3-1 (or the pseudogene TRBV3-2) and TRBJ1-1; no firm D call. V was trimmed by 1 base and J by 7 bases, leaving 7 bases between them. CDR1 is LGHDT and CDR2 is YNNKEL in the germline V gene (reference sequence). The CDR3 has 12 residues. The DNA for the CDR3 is TGTGCCAGCAGCCAAGTGACGGGTGAAGCTTTCTTT. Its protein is CASSQVTGEAFF.

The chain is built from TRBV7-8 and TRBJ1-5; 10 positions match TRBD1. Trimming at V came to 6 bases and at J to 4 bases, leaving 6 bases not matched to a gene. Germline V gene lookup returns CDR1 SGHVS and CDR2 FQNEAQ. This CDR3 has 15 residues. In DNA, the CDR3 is TGTGCCAGCAGACAGGGGACAGGGGTGAATCAGCCCCAGCATTTT. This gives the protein CASRQGTGVNQPQHF. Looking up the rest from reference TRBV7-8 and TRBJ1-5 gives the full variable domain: GAGVSQSPRYKVAKRGQDVALRCDPISGHVSLFWYQQALGQGPEFLTYFQNEAQLDKSGLPSDRFFAERPEGSVSTLKIQRTQQEDSAVYLCASRQGTGVNQPQHFGDGTRLSIL.

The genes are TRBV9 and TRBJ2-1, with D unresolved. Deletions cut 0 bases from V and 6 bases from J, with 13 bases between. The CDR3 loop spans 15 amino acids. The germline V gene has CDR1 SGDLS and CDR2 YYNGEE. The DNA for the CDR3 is TGTGCCAGCAGCGTAGACGGTCCCCCGGGCAATGAGCAGTTCTTC. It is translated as CASSVDGPPGNEQFF. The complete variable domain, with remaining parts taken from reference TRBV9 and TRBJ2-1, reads DSGVTQTPKHLITATGQRVTLRCSPRSGDLSVYWYQQSLDQGLQFLIQYYNGEERAKGNILERFSAQQFPDLHSELNLSSLELGDSALYFCASSVDGPPGNEQFFGPGTRLTVL.

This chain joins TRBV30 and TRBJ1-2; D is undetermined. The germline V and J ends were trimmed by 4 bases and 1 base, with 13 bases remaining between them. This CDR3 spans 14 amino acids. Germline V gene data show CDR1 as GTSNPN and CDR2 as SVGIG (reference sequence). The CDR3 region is CAWNPSRINYGYTF. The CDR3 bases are TGTGCCTGGAATCCCTCTAGAATTAACTATGGCTACACCTTC.

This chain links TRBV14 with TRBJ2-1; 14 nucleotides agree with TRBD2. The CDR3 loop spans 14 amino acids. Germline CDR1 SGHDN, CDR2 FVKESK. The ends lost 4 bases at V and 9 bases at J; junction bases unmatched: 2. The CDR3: CASSLGTSGSEQFF. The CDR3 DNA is TGTGCCAGCAGCCTCGGGACTAGCGGGAGTGAGCAGTTCTTC.

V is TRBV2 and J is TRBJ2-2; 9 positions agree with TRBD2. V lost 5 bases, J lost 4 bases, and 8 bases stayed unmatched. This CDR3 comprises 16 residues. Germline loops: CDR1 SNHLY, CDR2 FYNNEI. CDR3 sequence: CASSKMSGRSTGELFF. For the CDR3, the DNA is TGTGCCAGCAGTAAAATGAGCGGGAGGAGCACCGGGGAGCTGTTTTTT.

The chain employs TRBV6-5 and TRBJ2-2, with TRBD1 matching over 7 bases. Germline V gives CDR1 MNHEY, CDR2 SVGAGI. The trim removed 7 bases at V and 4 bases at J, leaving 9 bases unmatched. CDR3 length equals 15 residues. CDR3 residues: CASIRDSRITGELFF. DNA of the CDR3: TGTGCCAGCATAAGGGACAGCCGTATCACCGGGGAGCTGTTTTTT.

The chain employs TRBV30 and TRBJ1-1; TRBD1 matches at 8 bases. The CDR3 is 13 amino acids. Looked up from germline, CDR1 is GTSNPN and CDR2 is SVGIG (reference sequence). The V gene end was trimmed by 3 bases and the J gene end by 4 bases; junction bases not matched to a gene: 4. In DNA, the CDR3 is TGTGCCTGGAGCCGCGACAGGGGCACTGAAGCTTTCTTT. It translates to CAWSRDRGTEAFF. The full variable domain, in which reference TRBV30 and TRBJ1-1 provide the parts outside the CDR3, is SQTIHQWPATLVQPVGSPLSLECTVEGTSNPNLYWYRQAAGRGLQLLFYSVGIGQISSEVPQNLSASRPQDRQFILSSKKLLLSDSGFYLCAWSRDRGTEAFFGQGTRLTVV.

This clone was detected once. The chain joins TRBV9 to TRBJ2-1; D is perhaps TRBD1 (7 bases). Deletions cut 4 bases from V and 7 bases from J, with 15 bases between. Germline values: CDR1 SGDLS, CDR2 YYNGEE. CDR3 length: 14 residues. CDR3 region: CASSPEQGRNEQFF. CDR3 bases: TGTGCCAGCAGCCCGGAACAGGGGAGGAATGAGCAGTTCTTC.

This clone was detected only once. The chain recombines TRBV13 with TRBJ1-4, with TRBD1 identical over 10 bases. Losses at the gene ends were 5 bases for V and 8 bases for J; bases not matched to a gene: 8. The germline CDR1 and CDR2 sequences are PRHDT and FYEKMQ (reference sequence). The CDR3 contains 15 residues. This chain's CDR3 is CASSTSTGGAEKLFF. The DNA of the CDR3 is TGTGCCAGCAGCACGTCGACAGGGGGCGCGGAAAAACTGTTTTTT.

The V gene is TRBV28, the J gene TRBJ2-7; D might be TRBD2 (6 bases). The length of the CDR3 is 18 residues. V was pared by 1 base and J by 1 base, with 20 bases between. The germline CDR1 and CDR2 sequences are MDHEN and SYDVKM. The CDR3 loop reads CASSLYLTLGGSSYEQYF. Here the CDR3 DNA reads TGTGCCAGCAGTTTATACTTGACTTTGGGGGGTAGTTCCTACGAGCAGTACTTC.

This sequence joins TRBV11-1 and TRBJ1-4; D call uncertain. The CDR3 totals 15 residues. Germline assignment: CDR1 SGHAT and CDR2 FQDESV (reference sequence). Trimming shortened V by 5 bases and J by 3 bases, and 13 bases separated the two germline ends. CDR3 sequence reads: CASSPLGGANEKLFF. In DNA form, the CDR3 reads TGTGCCAGCAGCCCCCTCGGCGGAGCTAATGAAAAACTGTTTTTT.

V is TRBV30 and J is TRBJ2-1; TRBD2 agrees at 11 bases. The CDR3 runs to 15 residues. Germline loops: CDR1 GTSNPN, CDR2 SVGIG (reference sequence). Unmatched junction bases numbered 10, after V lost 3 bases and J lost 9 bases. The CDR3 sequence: CAWSALAGVSGEQFF. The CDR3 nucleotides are TGTGCCTGGAGCGCACTAGCGGGAGTTAGCGGTGAGCAGTTCTTC.

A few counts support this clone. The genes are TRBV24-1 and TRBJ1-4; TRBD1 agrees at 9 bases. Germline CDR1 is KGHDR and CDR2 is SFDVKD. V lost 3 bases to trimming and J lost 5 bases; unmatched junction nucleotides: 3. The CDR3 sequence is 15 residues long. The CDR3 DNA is TGTGCCACCAGTGATGTGGGACAGGGAAATGAAAAACTGTTTTTT. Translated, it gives CATSDVGQGNEKLFF.

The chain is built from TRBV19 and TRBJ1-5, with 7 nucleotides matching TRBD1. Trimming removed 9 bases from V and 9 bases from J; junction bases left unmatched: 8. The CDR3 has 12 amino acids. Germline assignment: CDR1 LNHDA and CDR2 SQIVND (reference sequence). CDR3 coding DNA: TGTGCCAGCCAGGGGGATTGGGGGCCCCAGCATTTT. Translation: CASQGDWGPQHF.

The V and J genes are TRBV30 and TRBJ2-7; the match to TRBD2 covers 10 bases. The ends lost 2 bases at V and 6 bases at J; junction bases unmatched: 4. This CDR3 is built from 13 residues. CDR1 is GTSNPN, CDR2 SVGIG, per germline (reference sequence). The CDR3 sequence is CAWSTGLASEQYF. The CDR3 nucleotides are TGTGCCTGGAGTACGGGACTAGCGTCCGAGCAGTACTTC.

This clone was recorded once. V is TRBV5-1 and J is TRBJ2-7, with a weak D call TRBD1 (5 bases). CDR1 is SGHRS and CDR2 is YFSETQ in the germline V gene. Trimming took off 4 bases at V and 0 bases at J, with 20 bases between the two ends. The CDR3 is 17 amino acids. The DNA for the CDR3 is TGCGCCAGCAGCCGAAATCCACAGGAAGGGGCCTCCTACGAGCAGTACTTC. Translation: CASSRNPQEGASYEQYF.

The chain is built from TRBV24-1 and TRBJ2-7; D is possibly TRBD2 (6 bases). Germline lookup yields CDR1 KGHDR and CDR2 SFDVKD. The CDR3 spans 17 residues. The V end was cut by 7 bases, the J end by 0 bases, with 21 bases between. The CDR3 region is CATSPIKSRGISYEQYF. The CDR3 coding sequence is TGTGCCACCAGCCCGATAAAGTCCCGGGGGATCTCCTACGAGCAGTACTTC.

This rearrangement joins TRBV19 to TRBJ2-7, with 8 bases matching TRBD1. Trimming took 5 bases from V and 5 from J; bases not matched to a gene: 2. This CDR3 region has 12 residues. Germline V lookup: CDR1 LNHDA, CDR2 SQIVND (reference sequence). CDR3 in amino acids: CASSLQGDEQYF. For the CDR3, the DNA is TGTGCCAGTAGTTTACAGGGGGACGAGCAGTACTTC.

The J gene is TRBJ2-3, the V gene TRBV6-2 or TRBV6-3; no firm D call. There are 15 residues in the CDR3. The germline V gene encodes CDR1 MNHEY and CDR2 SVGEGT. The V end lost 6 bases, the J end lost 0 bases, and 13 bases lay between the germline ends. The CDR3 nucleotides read TGTGCCAGCAGCCTCCTAATCTCTAGCACAGATACGCAGTATTTT. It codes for CASSLLISSTDTQYF.

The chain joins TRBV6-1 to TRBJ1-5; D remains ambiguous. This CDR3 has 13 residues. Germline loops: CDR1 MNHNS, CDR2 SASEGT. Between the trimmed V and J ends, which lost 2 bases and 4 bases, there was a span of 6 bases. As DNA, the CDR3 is TGTGCCAGCAGTGAAACGGGAAATCAGCCCCAGCATTTT. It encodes CASSETGNQPQHF.

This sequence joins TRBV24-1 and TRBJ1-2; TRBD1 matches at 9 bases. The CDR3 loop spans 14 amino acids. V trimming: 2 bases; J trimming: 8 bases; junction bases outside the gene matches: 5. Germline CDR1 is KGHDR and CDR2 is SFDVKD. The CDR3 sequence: CATSDWTGADGYTF. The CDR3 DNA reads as TGTGCCACCAGTGATTGGACAGGGGCGGACGGCTACACCTTC.

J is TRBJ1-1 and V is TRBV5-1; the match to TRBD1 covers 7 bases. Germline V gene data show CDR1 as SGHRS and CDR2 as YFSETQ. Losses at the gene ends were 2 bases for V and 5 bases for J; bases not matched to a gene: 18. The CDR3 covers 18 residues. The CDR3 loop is CASSFIGGQTSRGTEAFF. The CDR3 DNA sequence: TGCGCCAGCAGCTTCATCGGGGGACAGACATCGAGAGGGACTGAAGCTTTCTTT.

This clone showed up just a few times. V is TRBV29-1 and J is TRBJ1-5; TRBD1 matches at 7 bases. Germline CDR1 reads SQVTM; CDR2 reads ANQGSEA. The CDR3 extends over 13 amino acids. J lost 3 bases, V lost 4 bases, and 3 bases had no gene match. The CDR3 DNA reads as TGCAGCGTTGCCAGGGGGGTCAATCAGCCCCAGCATTTT. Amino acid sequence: CSVARGVNQPQHF.

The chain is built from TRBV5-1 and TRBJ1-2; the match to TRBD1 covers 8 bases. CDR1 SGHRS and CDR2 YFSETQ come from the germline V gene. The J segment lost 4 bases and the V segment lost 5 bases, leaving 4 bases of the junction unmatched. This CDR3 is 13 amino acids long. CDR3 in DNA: TGCGCCAGCAGGTTAACAGGGGGCTATGGCTACACCTTC. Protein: CASRLTGGYGYTF.